This TCR beta chain was documented in a study of Tregs in tolerant kidney transplant recipients. The nonmyeloablative bone marrow transplants came from related graft donors, with transient mixed chimerism. CD4+CD25+CD127- Tregs, CD4+CD25- non-Tregs, CD4 and CD8 cells were sorted. The V end lost 6 bases, the J end lost 5 bases, and 10 bases lay between the germline ends. Germline V CDR1 and CDR2: SEHNR, FQNEAQ (reference sequence). The CDR3 runs to 13 residues. This table comes from immunoSEQ multiplex PCR, and its TCRdb copy is limited to in-frame clones, with some not included. There are approximately 90,000 clones in the sample; roughly 93% occur only once, and about 1.5% lies in the top ten. General study results and limits: Biological reproducibility was not directly addressed, but technical replication error appeared minimal. In tolerant patients, donor-specific Tregs outgrew total Tregs, suggesting antigen-driven expansion.

Comments on this clone: Its antigen is unidentified.

This chain uses TRBV7-9 with TRBJ1-4; no firm D call. This TCR derives from a human patient who received a combined kidney and bone marrow transplant. Some T cells here may be from the graft donor. Sequencing was performed on CD4+ T cells from blood (PBMCs), taken 12 months after the transplant. This chain's CDR3 is CASRRGGNEKLFF. CDR3 DNA sequence: TGTGCCAGCAGGCGCGGCGGAAATGAAAAACTGTTTTTT.